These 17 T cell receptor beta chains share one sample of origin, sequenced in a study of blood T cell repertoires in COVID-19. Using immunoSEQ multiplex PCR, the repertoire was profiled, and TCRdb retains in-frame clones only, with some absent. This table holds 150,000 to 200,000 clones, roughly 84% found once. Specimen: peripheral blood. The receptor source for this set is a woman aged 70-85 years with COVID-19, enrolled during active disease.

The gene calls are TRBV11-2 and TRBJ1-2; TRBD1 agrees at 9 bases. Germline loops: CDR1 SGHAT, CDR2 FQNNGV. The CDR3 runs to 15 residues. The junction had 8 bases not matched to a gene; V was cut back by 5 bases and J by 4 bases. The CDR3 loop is CASSPSGQGAYGYTF. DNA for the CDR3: TGTGCCAGCAGCCCGTCGGGACAGGGTGCCTATGGCTACACCTTC.

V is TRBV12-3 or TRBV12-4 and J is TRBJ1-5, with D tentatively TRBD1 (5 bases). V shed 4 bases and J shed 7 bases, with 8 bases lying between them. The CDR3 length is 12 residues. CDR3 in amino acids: CASSSQGQPQHF. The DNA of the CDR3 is TGTGCCAGCAGTTCCCAGGGACAGCCCCAGCATTTT.

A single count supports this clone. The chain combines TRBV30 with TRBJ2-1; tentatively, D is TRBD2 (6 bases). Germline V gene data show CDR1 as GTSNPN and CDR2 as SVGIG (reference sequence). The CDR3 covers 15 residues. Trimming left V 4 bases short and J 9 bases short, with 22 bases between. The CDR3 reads CAWTEEGRFSSEQFF. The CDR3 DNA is TGTGCCTGGACCGAGGAGGGTCGGTTTAGCAGTGAGCAGTTCTTC.

CDR3 in amino acids: CASSLDGNQPQHF. The CDR3 DNA reads as TGCGCCAGCAGCTTGGACGGGAATCAGCCCCAGCATTTT. This sequence joins TRBV5-1 and TRBJ1-5; unclear D gene. V lost 0 bases to trimming and J lost 4 bases, with 5 bases between them. The germline gives CDR1 SGHRS, CDR2 YFSETQ. The CDR3 covers 13 residues. The entire variable domain, with the rest obtained from reference TRBV5-1 and TRBJ1-5, is as follows: KAGVTQTPRYLIKTRGQQVTLSCSPISGHRSVSWYQQTPGQGLQFLFEYFSETQRNKGNFPGRFSGRQFSNSRSEMNVSTLELGDSALYLCASSLDGNQPQHFGDGTRLSIL.

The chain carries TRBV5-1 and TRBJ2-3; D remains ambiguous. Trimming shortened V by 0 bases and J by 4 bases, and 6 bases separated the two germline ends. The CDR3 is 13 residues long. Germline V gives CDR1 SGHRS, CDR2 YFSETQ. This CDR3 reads CASSLVAADTQYF. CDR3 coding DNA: TGCGCCAGCAGCTTGGTTGCGGCAGATACGCAGTATTTT.

DNA for the CDR3: TGTGCCTGGAGTCCCGGAGCCGAACAGTACGTC. Translated, it gives CAWSPGAEQYV. The chain joins TRBV30 to TRBJ2-7; no firm D call. The ends were cut back, 2 bases at V and 10 bases at J, with 12 bases in the middle. Germline V CDR1 and CDR2: GTSNPN, SVGIG (reference sequence). CDR3 length equals 11 residues.

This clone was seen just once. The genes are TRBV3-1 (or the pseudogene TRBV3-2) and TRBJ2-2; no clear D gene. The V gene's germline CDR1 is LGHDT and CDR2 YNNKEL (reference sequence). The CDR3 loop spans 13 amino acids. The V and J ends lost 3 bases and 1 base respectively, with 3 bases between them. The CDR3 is CASSHLNTGELFF. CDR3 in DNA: TGTGCCAGCAGCCACTTGAACACCGGGGAGCTGTTTTTT.

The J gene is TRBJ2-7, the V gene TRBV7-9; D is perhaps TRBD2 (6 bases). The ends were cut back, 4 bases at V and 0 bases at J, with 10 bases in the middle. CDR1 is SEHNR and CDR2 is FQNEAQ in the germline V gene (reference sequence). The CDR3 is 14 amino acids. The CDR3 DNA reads TGTGCCAGCAGCTCAGGACTAACCTCCTACGAGCAGTACTTC. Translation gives CASSSGLTSYEQYF.

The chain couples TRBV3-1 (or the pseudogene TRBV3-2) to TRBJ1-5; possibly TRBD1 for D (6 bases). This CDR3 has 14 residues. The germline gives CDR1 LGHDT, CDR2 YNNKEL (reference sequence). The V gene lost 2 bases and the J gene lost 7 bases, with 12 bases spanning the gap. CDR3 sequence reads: CASSQYPGVQPQHF. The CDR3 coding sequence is TGTGCCAGCAGCCAATACCCAGGGGTACAGCCCCAGCATTTT.

The CDR3 reads CAISPYGRSGEKLFF. CDR3 sequence (DNA): TGTGCCATCAGTCCATATGGCAGGAGCGGAGAAAAACTGTTTTTT. This chain uses TRBV10-3 with TRBJ1-4, with no clear D. V was cut by 5 bases and J by 8 bases, with 18 bases left in between. CDR3 length equals 15 residues. The germline V gene encodes CDR1 ENHRY and CDR2 SYGVKD.

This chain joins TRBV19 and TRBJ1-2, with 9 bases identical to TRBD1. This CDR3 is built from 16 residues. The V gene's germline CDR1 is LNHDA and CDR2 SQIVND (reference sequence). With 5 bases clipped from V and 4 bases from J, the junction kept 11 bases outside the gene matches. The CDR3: CASSPIGQGLGYGYTF. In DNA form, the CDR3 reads TGTGCCAGTAGTCCCATTGGACAGGGGCTTGGCTATGGCTACACCTTC.

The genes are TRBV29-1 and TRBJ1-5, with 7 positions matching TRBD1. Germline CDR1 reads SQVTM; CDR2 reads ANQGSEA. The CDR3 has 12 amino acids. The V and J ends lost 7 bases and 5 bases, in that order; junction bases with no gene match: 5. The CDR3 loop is CSARQGDQPQHF. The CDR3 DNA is TGCAGCGCACGTCAGGGGGATCAGCCCCAGCATTTT.

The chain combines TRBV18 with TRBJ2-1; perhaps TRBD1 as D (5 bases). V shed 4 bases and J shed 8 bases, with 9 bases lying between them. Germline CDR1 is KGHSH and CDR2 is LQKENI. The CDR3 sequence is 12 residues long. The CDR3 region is CASSQGHDEQFF. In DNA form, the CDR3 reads TGTGCCAGCTCACAGGGGCACGATGAGCAGTTCTTC.

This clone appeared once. This CDR3 is CSVNPGRGFYGYTF. CDR3 in DNA: TGCAGCGTTAACCCAGGCCGGGGTTTCTATGGCTACACCTTC. The chain links TRBV29-1 to TRBJ1-2; D is uncertain. V was shortened by 5 bases and J by 4 bases, with 17 bases between the two germline ends. Germline CDR1 reads SQVTM; CDR2 reads ANQGSEA. The CDR3 loop spans 14 amino acids.

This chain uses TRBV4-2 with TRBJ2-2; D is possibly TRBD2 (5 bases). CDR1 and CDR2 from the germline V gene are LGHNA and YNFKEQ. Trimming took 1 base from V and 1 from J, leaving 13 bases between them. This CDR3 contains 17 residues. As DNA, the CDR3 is TGTGCCAGCAGCCAAGGGGTACCGGGAATGAACACCGGGGAGCTGTTTTTT. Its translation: CASSQGVPGMNTGELFF.

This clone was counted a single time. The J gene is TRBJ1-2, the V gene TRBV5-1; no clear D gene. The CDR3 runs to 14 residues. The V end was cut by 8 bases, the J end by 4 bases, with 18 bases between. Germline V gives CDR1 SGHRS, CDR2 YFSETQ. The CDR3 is CASSAEQRSYGYTF. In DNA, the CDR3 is TGCGCCAGTAGCGCGGAGCAGAGGAGCTATGGCTACACCTTC.

The CDR3, as DNA: TGTGCCACTTCTAGCGGGGCCCTATCAGGAGATACGCAGTATTTT. Translated: CATSSGALSGDTQYF. The chain joins TRBV9 to TRBJ2-3, with 9 nucleotides matching TRBD2. Germline CDR1 and CDR2: SGDLS and YYNGEE. The CDR3 covers 15 residues. V trimming: 9 bases; J trimming: 5 bases; junction bases outside the gene matches: 13.